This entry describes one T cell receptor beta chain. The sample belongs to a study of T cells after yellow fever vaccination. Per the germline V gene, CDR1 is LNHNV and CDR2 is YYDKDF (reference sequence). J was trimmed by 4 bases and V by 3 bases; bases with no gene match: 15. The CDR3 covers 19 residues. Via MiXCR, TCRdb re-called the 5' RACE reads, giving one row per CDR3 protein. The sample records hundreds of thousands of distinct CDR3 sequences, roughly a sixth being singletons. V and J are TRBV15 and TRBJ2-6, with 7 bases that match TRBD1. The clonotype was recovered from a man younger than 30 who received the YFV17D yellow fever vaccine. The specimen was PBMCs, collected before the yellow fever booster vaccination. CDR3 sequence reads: CATSSFGDSPISGANVLTF. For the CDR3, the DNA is TGTGCCACCAGCAGTTTCGGGGACAGCCCCATTTCAGGGGCCAACGTCCTGACTTTC.